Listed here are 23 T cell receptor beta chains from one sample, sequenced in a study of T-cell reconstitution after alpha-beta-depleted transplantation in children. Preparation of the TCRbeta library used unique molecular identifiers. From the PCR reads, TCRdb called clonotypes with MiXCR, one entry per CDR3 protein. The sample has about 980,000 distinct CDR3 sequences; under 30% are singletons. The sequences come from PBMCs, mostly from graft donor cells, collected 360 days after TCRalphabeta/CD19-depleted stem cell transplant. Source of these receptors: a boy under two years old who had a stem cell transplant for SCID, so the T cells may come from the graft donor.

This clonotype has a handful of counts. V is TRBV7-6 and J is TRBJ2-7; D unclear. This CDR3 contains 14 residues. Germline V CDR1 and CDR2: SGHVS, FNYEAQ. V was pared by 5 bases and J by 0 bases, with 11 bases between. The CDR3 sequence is CASSPGSSSYEQYF. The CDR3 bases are TGTGCCAGCAGCCCCGGGTCTAGCTCCTACGAGCAGTACTTC.

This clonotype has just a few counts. The CDR3 DNA reads as TGTGCCATCCAGGGTCAGGGAGCCTACGAGCAGTACTTC. Translating it yields CAIQGQGAYEQYF. The rearrangement uses TRBV10-3 and TRBJ2-7; D could derive from TRBD1 or TRBD2 (5 bases each). Trimming removed 8 bases at V and 2 bases at J, with 13 bases between. Germline values: CDR1 ENHRY, CDR2 SYGVKD. The CDR3 covers 13 residues.

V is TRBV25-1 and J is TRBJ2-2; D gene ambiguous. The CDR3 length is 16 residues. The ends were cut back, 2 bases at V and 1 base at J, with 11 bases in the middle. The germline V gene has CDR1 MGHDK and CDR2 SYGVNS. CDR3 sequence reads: CASSEPKTLNTGELFF. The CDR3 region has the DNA TGTGCCAGCAGTGAACCGAAGACTTTGAACACCGGGGAGCTGTTTTTT.

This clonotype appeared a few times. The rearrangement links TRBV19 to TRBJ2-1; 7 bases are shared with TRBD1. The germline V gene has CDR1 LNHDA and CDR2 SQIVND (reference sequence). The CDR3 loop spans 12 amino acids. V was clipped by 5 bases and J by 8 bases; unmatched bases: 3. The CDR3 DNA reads TGTGCCAGTAGTGACAGGGTTGATGAGCAGTTCTTC. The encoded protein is CASSDRVDEQFF.

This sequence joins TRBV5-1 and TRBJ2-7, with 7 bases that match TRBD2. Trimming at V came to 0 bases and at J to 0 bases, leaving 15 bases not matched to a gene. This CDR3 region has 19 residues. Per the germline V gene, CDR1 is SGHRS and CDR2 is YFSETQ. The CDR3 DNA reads TGCGCCAGCAGCTTGGCCGGTCCCCGGCTAGCGGCCTTCTCCTACGAGCAGTACTTC. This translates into CASSLAGPRLAAFSYEQYF. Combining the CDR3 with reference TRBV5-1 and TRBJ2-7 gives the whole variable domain KAGVTQTPRYLIKTRGQQVTLSCSPISGHRSVSWYQQTPGQGLQFLFEYFSETQRNKGNFPGRFSGRQFSNSRSEMNVSTLELGDSALYLCASSLAGPRLAAFSYEQYFGPGTRLTVT.

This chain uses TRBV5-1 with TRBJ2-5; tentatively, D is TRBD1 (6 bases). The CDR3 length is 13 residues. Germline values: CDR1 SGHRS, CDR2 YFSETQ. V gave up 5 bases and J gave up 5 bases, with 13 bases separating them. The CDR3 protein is CASSNQGPETQYF. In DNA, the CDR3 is TGCGCCAGCAGTAACCAGGGGCCGGAGACCCAGTACTTC.

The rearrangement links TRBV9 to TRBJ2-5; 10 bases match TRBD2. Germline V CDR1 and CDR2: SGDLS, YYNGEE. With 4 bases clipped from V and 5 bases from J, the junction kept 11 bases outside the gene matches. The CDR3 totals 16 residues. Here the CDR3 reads CASSPEAGGPWETQYF. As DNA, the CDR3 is TGTGCCAGCAGCCCCGAAGCGGGGGGGCCGTGGGAGACCCAGTACTTC.

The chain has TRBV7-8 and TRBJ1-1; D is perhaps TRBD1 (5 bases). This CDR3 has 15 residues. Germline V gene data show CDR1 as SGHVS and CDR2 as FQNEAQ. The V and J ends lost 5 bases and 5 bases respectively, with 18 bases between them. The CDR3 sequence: CASSREGTAVTEAFF. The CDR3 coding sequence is TGTGCCAGCAGCCGAGAGGGGACGGCTGTTACTGAAGCTTTCTTT. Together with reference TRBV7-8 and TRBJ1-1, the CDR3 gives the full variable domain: GAGVSQSPRYKVAKRGQDVALRCDPISGHVSLFWYQQALGQGPEFLTYFQNEAQLDKSGLPSDRFFAERPEGSVSTLKIQRTQQEDSAVYLCASSREGTAVTEAFFGQGTRLTVV.

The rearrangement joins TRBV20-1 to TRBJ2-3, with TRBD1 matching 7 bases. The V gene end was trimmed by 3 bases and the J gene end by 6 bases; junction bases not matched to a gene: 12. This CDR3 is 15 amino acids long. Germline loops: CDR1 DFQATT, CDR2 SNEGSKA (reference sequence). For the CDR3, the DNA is TGCAGTGCTAGTGTAGGGACAGCAGCTTACGATACGCAGTATTTT. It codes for CSASVGTAAYDTQYF.

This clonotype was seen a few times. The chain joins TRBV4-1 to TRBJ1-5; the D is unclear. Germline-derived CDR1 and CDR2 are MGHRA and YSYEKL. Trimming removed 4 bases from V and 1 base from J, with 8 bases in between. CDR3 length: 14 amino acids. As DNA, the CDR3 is TGCGCCAGCAGCCCGCGTTGGAGCAATCAGCCCCAGCATTTT. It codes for CASSPRWSNQPQHF.

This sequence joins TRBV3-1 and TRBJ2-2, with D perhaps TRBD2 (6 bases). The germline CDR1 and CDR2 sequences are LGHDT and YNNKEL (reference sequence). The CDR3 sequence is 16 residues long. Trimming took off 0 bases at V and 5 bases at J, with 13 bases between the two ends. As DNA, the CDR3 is TGTGCCAGCAGCCAAGATTTGCAGGGAGGTACCGGGGAGCTGTTTTTT. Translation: CASSQDLQGGTGELFF.

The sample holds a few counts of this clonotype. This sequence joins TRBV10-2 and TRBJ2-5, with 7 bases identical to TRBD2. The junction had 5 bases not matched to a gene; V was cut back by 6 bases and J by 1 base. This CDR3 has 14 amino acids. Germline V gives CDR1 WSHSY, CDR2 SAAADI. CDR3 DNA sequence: TGCGCCAGCAGCTCCGGGGGGACCCAAGAGACCCAGTACTTC. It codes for CASSSGGTQETQYF.

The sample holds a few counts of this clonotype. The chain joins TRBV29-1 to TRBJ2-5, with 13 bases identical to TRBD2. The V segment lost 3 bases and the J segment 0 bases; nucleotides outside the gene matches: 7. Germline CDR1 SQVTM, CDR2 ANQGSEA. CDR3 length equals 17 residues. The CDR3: CSVEGTSGVLYQETQYF. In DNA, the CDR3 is TGCAGCGTTGAGGGGACTAGCGGGGTGTTGTACCAAGAGACCCAGTACTTC.

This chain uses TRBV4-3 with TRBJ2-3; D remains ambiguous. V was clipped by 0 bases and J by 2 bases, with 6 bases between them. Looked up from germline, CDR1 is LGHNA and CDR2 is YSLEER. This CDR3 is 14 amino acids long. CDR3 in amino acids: CASSQDSITDTQYF. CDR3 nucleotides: TGCGCCAGCAGCCAAGATAGTATCACAGATACGCAGTATTTT.

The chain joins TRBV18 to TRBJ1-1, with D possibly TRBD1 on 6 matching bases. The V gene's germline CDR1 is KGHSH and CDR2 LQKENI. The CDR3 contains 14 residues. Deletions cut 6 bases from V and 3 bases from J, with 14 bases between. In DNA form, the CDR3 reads TGTGCCAGCTCGCCCGGGACACTAGACACTGAAGCTTTCTTT. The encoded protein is CASSPGTLDTEAFF.

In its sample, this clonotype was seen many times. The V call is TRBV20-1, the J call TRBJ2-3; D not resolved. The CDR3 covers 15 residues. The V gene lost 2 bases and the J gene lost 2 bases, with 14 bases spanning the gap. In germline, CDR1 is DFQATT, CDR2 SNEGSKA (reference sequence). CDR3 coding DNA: TGCAGTGCTAGACGATTCTATACCCCCACAGATACGCAGTATTTT. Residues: CSARRFYTPTDTQYF.

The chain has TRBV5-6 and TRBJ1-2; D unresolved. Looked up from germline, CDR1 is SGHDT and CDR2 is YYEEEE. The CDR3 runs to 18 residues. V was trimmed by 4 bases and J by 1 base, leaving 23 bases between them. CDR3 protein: CASSTSRNHPTINYGYTF. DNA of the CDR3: TGTGCCAGCAGCACGTCTCGGAACCACCCAACGATTAACTATGGCTACACCTTC.

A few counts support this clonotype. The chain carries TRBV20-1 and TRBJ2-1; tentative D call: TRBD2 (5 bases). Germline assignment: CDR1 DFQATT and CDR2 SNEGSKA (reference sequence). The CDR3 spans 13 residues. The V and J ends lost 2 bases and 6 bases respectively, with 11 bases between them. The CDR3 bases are TGCAGTGCTAGAACGACCGGGGTCAATGAGCAGTTCTTC. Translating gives CSARTTGVNEQFF.

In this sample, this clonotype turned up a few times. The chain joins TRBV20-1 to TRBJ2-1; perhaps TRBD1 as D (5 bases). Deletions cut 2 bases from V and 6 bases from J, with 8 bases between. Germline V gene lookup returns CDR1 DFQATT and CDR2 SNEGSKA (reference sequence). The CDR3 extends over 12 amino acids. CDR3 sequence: CSARQGFNEQFF. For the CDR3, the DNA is TGCAGTGCTAGACAGGGATTCAATGAGCAGTTCTTC.

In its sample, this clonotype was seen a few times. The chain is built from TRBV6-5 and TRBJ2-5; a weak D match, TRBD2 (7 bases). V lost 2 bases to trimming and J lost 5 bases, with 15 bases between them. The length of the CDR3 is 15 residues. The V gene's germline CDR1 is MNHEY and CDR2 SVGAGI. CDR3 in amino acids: CASSYGLGGGETQYF. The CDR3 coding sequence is TGTGCCAGCAGTTACGGACTAGGGGGGGGCGAGACCCAGTACTTC.

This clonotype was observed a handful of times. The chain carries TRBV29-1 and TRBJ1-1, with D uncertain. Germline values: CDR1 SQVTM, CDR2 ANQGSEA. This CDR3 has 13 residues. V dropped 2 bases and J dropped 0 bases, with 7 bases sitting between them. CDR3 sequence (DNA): TGCAGCGTTGAAACCGATTTGAACACTGAAGCTTTCTTT. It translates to CSVETDLNTEAFF.

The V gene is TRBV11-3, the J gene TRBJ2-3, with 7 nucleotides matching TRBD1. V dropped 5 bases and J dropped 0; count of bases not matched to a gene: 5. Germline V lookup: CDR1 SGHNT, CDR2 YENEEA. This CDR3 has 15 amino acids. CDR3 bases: TGTGCCAGCAGCCCGGGACAGTTTAGCACAGATACGCAGTATTTT. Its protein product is CASSPGQFSTDTQYF.

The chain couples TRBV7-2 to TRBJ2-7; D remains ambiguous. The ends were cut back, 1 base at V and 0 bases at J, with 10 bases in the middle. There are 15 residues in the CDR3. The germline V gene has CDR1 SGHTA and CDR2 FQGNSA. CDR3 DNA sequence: TGTGCCAGCAGCTTAGAGGTACTCCTCTCCTACGAGCAGTACTTC. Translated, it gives CASSLEVLLSYEQYF. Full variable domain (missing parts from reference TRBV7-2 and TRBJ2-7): GAGVSQSPSNKVTEKGKDVELRCDPISGHTALYWYRQSLGQGLEFLIYFQGNSAPDKSGLPSDRFSAERTGGSVSTLTIQRTQQEDSAVYLCASSLEVLLSYEQYFGPGTRLTVT.